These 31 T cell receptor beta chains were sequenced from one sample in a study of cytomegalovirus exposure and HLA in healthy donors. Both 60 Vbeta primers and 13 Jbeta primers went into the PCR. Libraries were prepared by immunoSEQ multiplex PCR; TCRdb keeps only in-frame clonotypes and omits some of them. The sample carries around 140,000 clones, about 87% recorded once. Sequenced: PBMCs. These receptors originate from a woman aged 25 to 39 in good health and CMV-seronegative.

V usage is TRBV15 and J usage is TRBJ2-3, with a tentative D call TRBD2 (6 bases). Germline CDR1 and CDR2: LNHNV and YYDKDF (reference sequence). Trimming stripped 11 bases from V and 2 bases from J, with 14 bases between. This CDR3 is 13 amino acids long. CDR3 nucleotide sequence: TGTGCCTCGGCGGGGTTCTTCACAGATACGCAGTATTTT. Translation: CASAGFFTDTQYF.

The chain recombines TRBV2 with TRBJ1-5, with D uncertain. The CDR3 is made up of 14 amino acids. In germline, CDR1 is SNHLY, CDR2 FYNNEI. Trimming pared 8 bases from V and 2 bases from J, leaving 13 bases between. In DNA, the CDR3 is TGTGCCAGCCTAAGAGATGAGGGCAATCAGCCCCAGCATTTT. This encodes CASLRDEGNQPQHF.

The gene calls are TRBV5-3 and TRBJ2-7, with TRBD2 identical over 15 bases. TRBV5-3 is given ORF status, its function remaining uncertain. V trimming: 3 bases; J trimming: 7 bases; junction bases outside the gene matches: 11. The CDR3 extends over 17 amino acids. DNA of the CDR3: TGTGCCAGAAGCTCCGGGACTAGCGGGAGGCCGGGGGAGGAGCAGTACTTC. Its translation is CARSSGTSGRPGEEQYF.

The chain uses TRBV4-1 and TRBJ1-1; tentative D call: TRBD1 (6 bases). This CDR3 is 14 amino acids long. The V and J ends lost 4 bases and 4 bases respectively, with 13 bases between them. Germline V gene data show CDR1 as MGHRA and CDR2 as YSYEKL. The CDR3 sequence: CASSPPNRATEAFF. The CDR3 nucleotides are TGCGCCAGCAGCCCCCCCAACAGGGCCACTGAAGCTTTCTTT.

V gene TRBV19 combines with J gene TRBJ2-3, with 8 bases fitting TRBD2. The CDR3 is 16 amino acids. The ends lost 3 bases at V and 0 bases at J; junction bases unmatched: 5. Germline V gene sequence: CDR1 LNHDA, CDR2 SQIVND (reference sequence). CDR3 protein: CASSIRRGASTDTQYF. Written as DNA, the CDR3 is TGTGCCAGTAGTATCCGGCGGGGGGCAAGCACAGATACGCAGTATTTT.

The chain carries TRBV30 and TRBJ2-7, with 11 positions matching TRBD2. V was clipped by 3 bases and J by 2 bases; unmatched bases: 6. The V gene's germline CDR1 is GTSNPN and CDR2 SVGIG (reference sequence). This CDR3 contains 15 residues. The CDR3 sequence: CAWRVAGGLPYEQYF. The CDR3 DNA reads TGTGCCTGGAGAGTAGCGGGAGGGCTCCCCTACGAGCAGTACTTC. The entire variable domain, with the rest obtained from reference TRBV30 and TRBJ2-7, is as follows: SQTIHQWPATLVQPVGSPLSLECTVEGTSNPNLYWYRQAAGRGLQLLFYSVGIGQISSEVPQNLSASRPQDRQFILSSKKLLLSDSGFYLCAWRVAGGLPYEQYFGPGTRLTVT.

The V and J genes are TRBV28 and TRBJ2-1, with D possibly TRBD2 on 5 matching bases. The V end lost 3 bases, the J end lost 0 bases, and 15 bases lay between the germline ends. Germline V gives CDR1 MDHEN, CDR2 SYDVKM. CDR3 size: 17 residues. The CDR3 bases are TGTGCCAGCAGTTTCTTATCCGGGATCGACTCCTACAATGAGCAGTTCTTC. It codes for CASSFLSGIDSYNEQFF.

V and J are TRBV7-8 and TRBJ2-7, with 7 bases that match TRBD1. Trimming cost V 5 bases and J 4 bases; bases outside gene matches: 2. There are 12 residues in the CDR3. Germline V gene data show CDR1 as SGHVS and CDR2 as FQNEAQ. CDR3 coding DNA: TGTGCCAGCAGCACCAGGGGGTACGAGCAGTACTTC. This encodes CASSTRGYEQYF.

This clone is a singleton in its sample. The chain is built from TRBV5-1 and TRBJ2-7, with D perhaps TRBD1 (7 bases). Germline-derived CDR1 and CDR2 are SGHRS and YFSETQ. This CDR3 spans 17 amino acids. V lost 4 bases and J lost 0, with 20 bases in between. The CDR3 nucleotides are TGCGCCAGCAGCCAAGACAGGGAGGCCCCTAGCTCCTACGAGCAGTACTTC. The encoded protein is CASSQDREAPSSYEQYF.

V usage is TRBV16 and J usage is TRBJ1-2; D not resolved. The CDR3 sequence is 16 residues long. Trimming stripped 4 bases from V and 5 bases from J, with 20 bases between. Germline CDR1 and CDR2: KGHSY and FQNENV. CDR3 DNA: TGTGCCAGCAGCCTCGGACGGGAACGTACCACGTATGGCTACACCTTC. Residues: CASSLGRERTTYGYTF.

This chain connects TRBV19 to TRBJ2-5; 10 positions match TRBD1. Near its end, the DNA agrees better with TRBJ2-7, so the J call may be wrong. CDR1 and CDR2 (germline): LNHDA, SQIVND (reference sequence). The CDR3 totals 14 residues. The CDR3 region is CASSSRDRGHEQYF. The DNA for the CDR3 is TGTGCCAGTAGTAGCCGGGACAGGGGTCACGAGCAGTACTTC.

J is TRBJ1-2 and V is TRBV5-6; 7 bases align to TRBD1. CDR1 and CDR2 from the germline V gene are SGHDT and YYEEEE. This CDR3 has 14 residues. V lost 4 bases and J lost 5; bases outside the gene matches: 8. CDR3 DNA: TGTGCCAGCAGCGGACTCGGACAGGTTTATGGCTACACCTTC. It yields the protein CASSGLGQVYGYTF. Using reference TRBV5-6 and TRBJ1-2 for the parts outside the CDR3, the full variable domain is DAGVTQSPTHLIKTRGQQVTLRCSPKSGHDTVSWYQQALGQGPQFIFQYYEEEERQRGNFPDRFSGHQFPNYSSELNVNALLLGDSALYLCASSGLGQVYGYTFGSGTRLTVV.

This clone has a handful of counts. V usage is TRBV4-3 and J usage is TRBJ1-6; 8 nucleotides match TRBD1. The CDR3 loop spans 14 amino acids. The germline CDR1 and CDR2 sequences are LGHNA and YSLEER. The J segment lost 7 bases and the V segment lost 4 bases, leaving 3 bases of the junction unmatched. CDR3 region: CASSRTGLNSPLHF. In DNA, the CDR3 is TGCGCCAGCAGCCGGACAGGGCTGAATTCACCCCTCCACTTT.

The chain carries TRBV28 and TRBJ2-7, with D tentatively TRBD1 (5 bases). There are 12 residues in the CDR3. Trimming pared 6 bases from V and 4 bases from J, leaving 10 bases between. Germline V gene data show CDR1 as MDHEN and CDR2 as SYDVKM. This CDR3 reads CASRSDSYEQYF. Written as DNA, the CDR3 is TGTGCCAGCAGAAGCGACAGTTACGAGCAGTACTTC.

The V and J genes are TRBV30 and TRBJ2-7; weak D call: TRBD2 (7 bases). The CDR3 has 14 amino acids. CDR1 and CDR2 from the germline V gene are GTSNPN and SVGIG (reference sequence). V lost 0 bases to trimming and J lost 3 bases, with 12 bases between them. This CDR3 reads CAWSVIGGDYEQYF. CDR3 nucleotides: TGTGCCTGGAGTGTTATAGGGGGGGACTACGAGCAGTACTTC.

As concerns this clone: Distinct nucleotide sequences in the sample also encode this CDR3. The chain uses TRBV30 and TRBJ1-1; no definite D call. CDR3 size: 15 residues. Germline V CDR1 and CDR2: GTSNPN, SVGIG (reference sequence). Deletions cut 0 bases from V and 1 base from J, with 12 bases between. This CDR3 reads CAWSVGPGGNTEAFF. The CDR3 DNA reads TGTGCCTGGAGTGTAGGGCCGGGAGGGAACACTGAAGCTTTCTTT.

CDR3 coding DNA: TGTGCCAGCAGCTTGGGAGCGTGGCGGGGGGTACAAGAGACCCAGTACTTC. Its translation: CASSLGAWRGVQETQYF. The genes are TRBV5-6 and TRBJ2-5; 8 bases line up with TRBD2. The CDR3 covers 17 residues. After removal of 0 bases from V and 2 bases from J, the junction contained 9 bases not matched to a gene. The germline CDR1 and CDR2 sequences are SGHDT and YYEEEE.

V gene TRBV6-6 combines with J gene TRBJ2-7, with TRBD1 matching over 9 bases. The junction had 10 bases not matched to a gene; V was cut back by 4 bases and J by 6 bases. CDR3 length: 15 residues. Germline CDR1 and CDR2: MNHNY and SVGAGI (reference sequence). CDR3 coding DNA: TGTGCCAGCAGTTTATTGGGACAGGGTGCGCGCGAGCAGTACTTC. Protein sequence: CASSLLGQGAREQYF.

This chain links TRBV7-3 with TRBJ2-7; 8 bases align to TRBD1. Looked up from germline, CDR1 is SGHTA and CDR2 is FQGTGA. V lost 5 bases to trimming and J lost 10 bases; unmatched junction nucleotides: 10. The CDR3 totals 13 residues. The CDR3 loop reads CASSADRGSKQYF. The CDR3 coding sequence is TGTGCCAGCAGCGCCGACAGGGGCTCGAAACAGTACTTC.

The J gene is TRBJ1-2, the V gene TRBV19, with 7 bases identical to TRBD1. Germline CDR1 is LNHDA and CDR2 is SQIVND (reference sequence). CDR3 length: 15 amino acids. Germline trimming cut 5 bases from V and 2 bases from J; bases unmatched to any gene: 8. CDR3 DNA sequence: TGTGCCAGTAGTTCCTCCGGGACAGTCAACTATGGCTACACCTTC. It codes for CASSSSGTVNYGYTF.

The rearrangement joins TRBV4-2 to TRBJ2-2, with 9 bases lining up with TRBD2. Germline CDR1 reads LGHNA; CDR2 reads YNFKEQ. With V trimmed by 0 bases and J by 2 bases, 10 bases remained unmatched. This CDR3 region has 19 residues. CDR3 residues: CASSQEVGGRGINTGELFF. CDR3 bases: TGTGCCAGCAGCCAAGAGGTCGGCGGGAGGGGAATTAACACCGGGGAGCTGTTTTTT.

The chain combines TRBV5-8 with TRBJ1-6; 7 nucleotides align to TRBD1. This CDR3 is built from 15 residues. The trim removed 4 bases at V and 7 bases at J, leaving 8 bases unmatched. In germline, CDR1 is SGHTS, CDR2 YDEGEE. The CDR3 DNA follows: TGTGCCAGCAGCGAGGGGACAGAAAAAAATTCACCCCTCCACTTT. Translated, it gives CASSEGTEKNSPLHF.

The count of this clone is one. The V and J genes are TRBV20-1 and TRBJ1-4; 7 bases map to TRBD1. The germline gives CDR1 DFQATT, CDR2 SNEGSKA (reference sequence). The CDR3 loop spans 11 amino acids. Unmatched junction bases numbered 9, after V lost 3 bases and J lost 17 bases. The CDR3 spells CSASRDSQTFF. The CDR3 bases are TGCAGTGCTAGCAGGGACAGCCAAACCTTTTTT.

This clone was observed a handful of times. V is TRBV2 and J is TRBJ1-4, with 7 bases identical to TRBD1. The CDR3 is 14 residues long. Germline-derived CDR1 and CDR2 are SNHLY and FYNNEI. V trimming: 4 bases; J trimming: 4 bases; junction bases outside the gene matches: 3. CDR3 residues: CASSVRQGNEKLFF. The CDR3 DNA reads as TGTGCCAGCAGTGTCCGACAGGGTAATGAAAAACTGTTTTTT. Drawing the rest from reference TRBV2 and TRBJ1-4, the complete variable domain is EPEVTQTPSHQVTQMGQEVILRCVPISNHLYFYWYRQILGQKVEFLVSFYNNEISEKSEIFDDQFSVERPDGSNFTLKIRSTKLEDSAMYFCASSVRQGNEKLFFGSGTQLSVL.

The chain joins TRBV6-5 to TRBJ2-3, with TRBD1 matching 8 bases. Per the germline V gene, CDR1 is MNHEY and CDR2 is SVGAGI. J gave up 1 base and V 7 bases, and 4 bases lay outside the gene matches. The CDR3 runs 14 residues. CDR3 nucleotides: TGTGCCAGCACCGACAGGGGCGGCACAGATACGCAGTATTTT. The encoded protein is CASTDRGGTDTQYF.

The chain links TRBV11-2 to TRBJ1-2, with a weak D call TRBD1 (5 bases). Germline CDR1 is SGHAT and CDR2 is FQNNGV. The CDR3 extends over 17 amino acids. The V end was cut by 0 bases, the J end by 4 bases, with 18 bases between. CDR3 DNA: TGTGCCAGCAGCTTAGACCCTACGAGCCATCAGGGCTATGGCTACACCTTC. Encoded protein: CASSLDPTSHQGYGYTF. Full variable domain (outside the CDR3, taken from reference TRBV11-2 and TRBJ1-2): EAGVAQSPRYKIIEKRQSVAFWCNPISGHATLYWYQQILGQGPKLLIQFQNNGVVDDSQLPKDRFSAERLKGVDSTLKIQPAKLEDSAVYLCASSLDPTSHQGYGYTFGSGTRLTVV.

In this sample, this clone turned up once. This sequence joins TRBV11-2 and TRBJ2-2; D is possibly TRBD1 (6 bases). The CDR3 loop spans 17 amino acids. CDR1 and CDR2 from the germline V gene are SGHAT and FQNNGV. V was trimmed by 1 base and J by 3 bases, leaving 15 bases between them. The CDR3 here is CASSLVPSTGHTGELFF. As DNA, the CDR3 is TGTGCCAGCAGCTTAGTCCCTTCGACAGGACACACCGGGGAGCTGTTTTTT.

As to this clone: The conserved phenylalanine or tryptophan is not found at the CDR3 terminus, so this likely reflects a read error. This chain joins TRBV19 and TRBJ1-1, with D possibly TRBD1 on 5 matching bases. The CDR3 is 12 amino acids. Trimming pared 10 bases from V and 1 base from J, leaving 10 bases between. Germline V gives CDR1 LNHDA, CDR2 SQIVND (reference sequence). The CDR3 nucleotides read TGTGCCACCAGCCAGGGGAACACTGAAGCTTTCCTT. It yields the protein CATSQGNTEAFL.

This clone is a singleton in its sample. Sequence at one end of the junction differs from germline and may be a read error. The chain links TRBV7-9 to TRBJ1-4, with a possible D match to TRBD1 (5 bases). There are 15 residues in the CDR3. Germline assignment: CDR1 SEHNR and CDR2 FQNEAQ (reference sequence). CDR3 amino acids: CSSVPKGRLNEKLFF. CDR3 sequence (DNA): TGTTCCAGCGTTCCGAAGGGGCGGCTTAATGAAAAACTGTTTTTT.

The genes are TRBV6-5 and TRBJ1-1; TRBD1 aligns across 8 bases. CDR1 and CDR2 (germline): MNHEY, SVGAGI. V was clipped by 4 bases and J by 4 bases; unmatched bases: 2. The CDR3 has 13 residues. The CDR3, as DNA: TGTGCCAGCAGTTGGACAGGGAGCACTGAAGCTTTCTTT. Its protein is CASSWTGSTEAFF.

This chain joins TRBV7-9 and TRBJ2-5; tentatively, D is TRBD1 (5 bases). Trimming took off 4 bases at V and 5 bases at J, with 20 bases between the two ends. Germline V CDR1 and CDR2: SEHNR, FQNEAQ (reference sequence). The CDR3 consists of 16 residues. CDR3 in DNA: TGTGCCAGCAGCTCTATCATGGGGCAGGGATCGGAGACCCAGTACTTC. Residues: CASSSIMGQGSETQYF.